These T cell receptor beta chains were read from a single sample in a study of CD8 T cells in ankylosing spondylitis. Using its own MiXCR run on the 5' RACE reads, TCRdb lists one record per CDR3 protein. This sample has around 340,000 distinct CDR3 sequences, with 20% to 25% found just once. Input material: blood, either unsorted or a sorted T cell fraction (not recorded which). The receptors originated from a male donor with ankylosing spondylitis or in good health (not recorded which). Both conserved end residues are part of each CDR3. The D gene is left open where the match is weak. For some rows the clone size is stated as once, few or many, or as a class when expanded; others skip it.

clone size | J gene | V gene | D gene | CDR3 protein | CDR3 DNA
. | TRBJ2-3 | TRBV7-2 | . | CASSLTGEGLDTQYF | TGTGCCAGCAGCCTTACAGGGGAGGGGCTAGATACGCAGTATTTT
. | TRBJ2-7 | TRBV25-1 | . | CASSSTGTWSYEQYF | TGTGCCAGCAGTTCCACAGGGACCTGGAGCTACGAGCAGTACTTC
many | TRBJ2-1 | TRBV12-3/TRBV12-4 | . | CASSLRPYNEQFF | TGTGCCAGCAGTTTAAGGCCCTACAATGAGCAGTTCTTC
few | TRBJ2-3 | TRBV2 | TRBD2 | CASSDVFGLADITDTQYF | TGTGCCAGCAGTGACGTTTTTGGGCTAGCGGACATCACAGATACGCAGTATTTT
few | TRBJ2-7 | TRBV10-3 | . | CAISESMTTTYEQYF | TGTGCCATCAGTGAGTCGATGACAACCACCTACGAGCAGTACTTC
few | TRBJ2-7 | TRBV20-1 | TRBD2 | CSARVGTRYEQYF | TGCAGTGCTAGGGTCGGGACTAGATACGAGCAGTACTTC
. | TRBJ2-1 | TRBV4-1 | . | CATEEGPTIGEQFF | TGCGCCACCGAAGAAGGACCTACAATTGGTGAGCAGTTCTTC
. | TRBJ2-3 | TRBV12-3/TRBV12-4 | TRBD2 | CASTGGGAWDTQYF | TGTGCCAGCACCGGCGGGGGGGCCTGGGATACGCAGTATTTT
few | TRBJ2-7 | TRBV7-6 | . | CASSLNGRTSYEQYF | TGTGCCAGCAGCTTAAATGGCCGGACCTCCTACGAGCAGTACTTC
. | TRBJ1-2 | TRBV20-1 | TRBD1 | CSASGTVAGYTF | TGCAGTGCTTCCGGGACAGTGGCGGGCTACACCTTC
. | TRBJ2-1 | TRBV5-6 | . | CASSLVGRTNEQFF | TGTGCCAGCAGCTTGGTGGGGCGGACCAATGAGCAGTTCTTC
few | TRBJ2-7 | TRBV4-1 | TRBD2 | CASSQRLAGDDEQYF | TGCGCCAGCAGCCAAAGACTAGCGGGGGACGACGAGCAGTACTTC